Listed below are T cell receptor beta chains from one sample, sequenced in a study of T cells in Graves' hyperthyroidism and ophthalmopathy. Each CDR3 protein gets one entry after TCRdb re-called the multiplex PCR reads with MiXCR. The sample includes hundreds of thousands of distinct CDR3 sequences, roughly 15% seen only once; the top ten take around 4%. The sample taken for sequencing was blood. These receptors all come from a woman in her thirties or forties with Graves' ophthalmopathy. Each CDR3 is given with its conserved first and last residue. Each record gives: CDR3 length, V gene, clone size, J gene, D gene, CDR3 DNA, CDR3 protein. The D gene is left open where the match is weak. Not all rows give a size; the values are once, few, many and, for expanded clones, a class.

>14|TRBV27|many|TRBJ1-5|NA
TGTGCCAGCAGTCTTGGGGGGGGAGCTCAGCCCCAGCATTTT
CASSLGGGAQPQHF
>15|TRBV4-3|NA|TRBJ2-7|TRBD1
TGCGCCAGCAGCCACTCGGGGACAGGGGGCTACGAGCAGTACTTC
CASSHSGTGGYEQYF
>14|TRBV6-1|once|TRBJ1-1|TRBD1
TGTGCCAGCAGTCCGGACAGGGGGCGACCTGAAGCTTTCTTT
CASSPDRGRPEAFF
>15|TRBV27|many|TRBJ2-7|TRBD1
TGTGCCAGCAGTTCCGGGACAGGGGGCAGCTACGAGCAGTACTTC
CASSSGTGGSYEQYF
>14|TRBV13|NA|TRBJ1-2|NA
TGTGCCAGCAGCTTAGGGACGGTCGACTATGGCTACACCTTC
CASSLGTVDYGYTF
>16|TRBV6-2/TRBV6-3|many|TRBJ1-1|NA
TGTGCCAGCAGGCCCCACATCCTGCCGAGGAACACTGAAGCTTTCTTT
CASRPHILPRNTEAFF
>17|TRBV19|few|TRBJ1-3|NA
TGTGCCAGTAGTATCCCCTCCAGGGGTTCATTGGGAAACACCATATATTTT
CASSIPSRGSLGNTIYF
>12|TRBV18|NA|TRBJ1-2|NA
TGTGCCAGCTCCCCGACAGAGTATGGCTACACCTTC
CASSPTEYGYTF
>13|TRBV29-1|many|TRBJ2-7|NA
TGCAGCGTGAAGGGACGGCTAACCTACGAGCAGTACTTC
CSVKGRLTYEQYF
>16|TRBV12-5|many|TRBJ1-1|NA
TGTGCTAGTGGCCCGTTTAGGGGGGGCGCAGGGACTGAAGCTTTCTTT
CASGPFRGGAGTEAFF
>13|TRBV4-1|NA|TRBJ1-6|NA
TGCGCCAGCAGCCAAGAAGGGTGTTCACCCCTCCACTTT
CASSQEGCSPLHF
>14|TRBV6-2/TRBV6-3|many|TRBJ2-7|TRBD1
TGTGCCAGCAGTGGGGACAGCACTCCCTACGAGCAGTACTTC
CASSGDSTPYEQYF
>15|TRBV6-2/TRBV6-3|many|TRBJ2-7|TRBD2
TGTGCCAGCAGTTACGAGCGGGAAAGGTTTTACGAGCAGTACTTC
CASSYERERFYEQYF
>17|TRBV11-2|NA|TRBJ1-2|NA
TGTGCCAGCAGCCGGCCCCCCGCCCTCAGGTGGTCGGGTGGCTACACCTTC
CASSRPPALRWSGGYTF
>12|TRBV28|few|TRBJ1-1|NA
TGTGCCAGCAGAAATTCCCCCCTCGGGGCTTTCTTT
CASRNSPLGAFF
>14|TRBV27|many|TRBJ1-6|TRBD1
TGTGCCAGTTCCCTGAGACAGGGAAATTCACCCCTCCACTTT
CASSLRQGNSPLHF
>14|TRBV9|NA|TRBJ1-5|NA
TGTGCCAGCAGCGTATCGGGGGTGGGCCAGCCCCAGCATTTT
CASSVSGVGQPQHF
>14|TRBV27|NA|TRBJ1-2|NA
TGTGCCAGCAGTTTAATGGGGAGTGACTATGGCTACACCTTC
CASSLMGSDYGYTF
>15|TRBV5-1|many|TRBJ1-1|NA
TGCGCCAGCAGCTTAACCGGGATAGGCAACACTGAAGCTTTCTTT
CASSLTGIGNTEAFF
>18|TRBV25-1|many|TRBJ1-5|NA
TGTGCCAGCAGCCACATAACGGAAGGCCCTCGGAAGAGTCAGCCCCAGCATTTT
CASSHITEGPRKSQPQHF
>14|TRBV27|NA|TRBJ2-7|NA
TGTGCCAGCAGTCCACACCCGAGCTCCTACGAGCAGTACTTC
CASSPHPSSYEQYF
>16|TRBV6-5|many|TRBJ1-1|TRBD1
TGTGCCAGCAGTTACCCGAGGACAGGGGAGAACACTGAAGCTTTCTTT
CASSYPRTGENTEAFF
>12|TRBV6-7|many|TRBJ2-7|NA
TGTGCCAGCAGTTACCGGTGTCGCGAGCAGTACTTC
CASSYRCREQYF
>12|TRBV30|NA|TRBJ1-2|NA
TGTGCCTGGAGAGGCGTGGGGTTCGGCTACACCTTC
CAWRGVGFGYTF
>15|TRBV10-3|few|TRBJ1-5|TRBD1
TGTGCCACCGACCCGGGGACAGGCACTATTCAGCCCCAGCATTTT
CATDPGTGTIQPQHF
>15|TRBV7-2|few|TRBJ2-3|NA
TGTGCCAGCAGCTACCTTCAGGGCCGCACAGATACGCAGTATTTT
CASSYLQGRTDTQYF
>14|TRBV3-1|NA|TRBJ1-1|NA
TGTGCCAGCAGCCAATCAGGGGAAGGTACTGAAGCTTTCTTT
CASSQSGEGTEAFF
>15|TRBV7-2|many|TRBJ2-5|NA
TGTGCCAGCAGCTTTTACCGGGACCGGAGGGAGACCCAGTACTTC
CASSFYRDRRETQYF
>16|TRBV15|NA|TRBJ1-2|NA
TGTGCCACCAGCAGAGACCTCCCAGGGTCTGGCTATGGCTACACCTTC
CATSRDLPGSGYGYTF
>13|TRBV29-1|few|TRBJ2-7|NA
TGCAGCGTTGAAGTGGGGGGTGGGGGCGAGCAGTACTTC
CSVEVGGGGEQYF
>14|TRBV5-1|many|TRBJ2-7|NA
TGCGCCAGCAGCTTTAAGGGGAGGTCCTACGAGCAGTACTTC
CASSFKGRSYEQYF
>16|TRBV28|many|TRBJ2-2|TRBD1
TGTGCCAGCACCCCAGTAGGACAGGGGGCCTCCGGGGAGCTGTTTTTT
CASTPVGQGASGELFF
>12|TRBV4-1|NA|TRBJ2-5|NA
TGCGCCAGCAGCCAACCAACCGGGGACCAGTACTTC
CASSQPTGDQYF
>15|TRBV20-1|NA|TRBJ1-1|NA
TGCAGTGCTGGGCCCTACAGGGAGATGAACACTGAAGCTTTCTTT
CSAGPYREMNTEAFF
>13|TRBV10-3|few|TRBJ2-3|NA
TGTGCCACCTTAGCGGATAGCACAGATACGCAGTATTTT
CATLADSTDTQYF
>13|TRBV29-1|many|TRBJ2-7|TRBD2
TGCAGCGTTCGGGGACTACCAGAATACGAGCAGTACTTC
CSVRGLPEYEQYF
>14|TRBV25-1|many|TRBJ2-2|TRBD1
TGTGCCAGCAAGGGACAGGGGAGCACCGGGGAGCTGTTTTTT
CASKGQGSTGELFF
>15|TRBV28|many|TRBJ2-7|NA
TGTGCCAGCAGTCCCTCTTTCTCGGGAGACGACGAGCAGTACTTC
CASSPSFSGDDEQYF
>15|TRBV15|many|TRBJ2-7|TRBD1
TGTGCCACCAGCAGGGGTGGACAGGGTAGCAACGAGCAGTACTTC
CATSRGGQGSNEQYF
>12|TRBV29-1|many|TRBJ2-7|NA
TGCAGCGTTGGTTCAGGGTCCTACGAGCAGTACTTC
CSVGSGSYEQYF
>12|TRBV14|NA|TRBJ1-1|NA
TGTGCCAGCAGCCAAAGAAGCACTGAAGCTTTCTTT
CASSQRSTEAFF
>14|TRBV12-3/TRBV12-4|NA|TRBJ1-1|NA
TGTGCCAGCGGCGGGGGGCCCTTGGGCACTGAAGCTTTCTTT
CASGGGPLGTEAFF
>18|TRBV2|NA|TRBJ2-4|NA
TGTGCCAGCAGTGAAGTCACAGGGACCGTAGGCTATTGGAACATTCAGTACTTC
CASSEVTGTVGYWNIQYF
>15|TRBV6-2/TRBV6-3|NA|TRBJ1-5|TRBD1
TGTGCCAGTGACAGGGGGGGCGGTAGCAATCAGCCCCAGCATTTT
CASDRGGGSNQPQHF
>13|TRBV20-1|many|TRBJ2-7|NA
TGCAGTGCAAGGGGGACCCAATCCTACGAGCAGTACTTC
CSARGTQSYEQYF
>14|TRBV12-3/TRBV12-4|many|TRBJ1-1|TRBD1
TGTGCCAGCAGGAGGGACAGCGGGAACACTGAAGCTTTCTTT
CASRRDSGNTEAFF
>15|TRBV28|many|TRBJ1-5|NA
TGTGCCAGCAGCGGGGGTGGACAAAGCAATCAGCCCCAGCATTTT
CASSGGGQSNQPQHF
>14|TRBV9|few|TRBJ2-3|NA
TGTGCCAGCAGCGTATCGACTGGCACAGATACGCAGTATTTT
CASSVSTGTDTQYF
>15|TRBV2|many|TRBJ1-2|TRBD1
TGTGCCAGTAACCGGGACAGAAGTATTAACTATGGCTACACCTTC
CASNRDRSINYGYTF
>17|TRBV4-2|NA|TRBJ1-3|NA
TGTGCCAGCAGCCAAGCTGATCGAATTCTCTCTGGAAACACCATATATTTT
CASSQADRILSGNTIYF
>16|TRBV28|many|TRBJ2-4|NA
TGTGCCAGCATCACAAGGGGGGATTTCTGGACAAACATTCAGTACTTC
CASITRGDFWTNIQYF
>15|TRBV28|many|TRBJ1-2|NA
TGTGCCAGCACTCTCGAAGAGGGTTTTTGGTATGGCTACACCTTC
CASTLEEGFWYGYTF
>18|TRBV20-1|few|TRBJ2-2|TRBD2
TGCAGTGCTAGAGATACGACTAGCGGGAGTAGTAGCACCGGGGAGCTGTTTTTT
CSARDTTSGSSSTGELFF
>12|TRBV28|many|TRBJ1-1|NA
TGTGCCAGCAGTTTAAGGACCCAGGAAGCTTTCTTT
CASSLRTQEAFF
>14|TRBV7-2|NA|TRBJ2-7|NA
TGTGCCAGCAGCTTAGATGGGGGGCGCCTCGAGCAGTACTTC
CASSLDGGRLEQYF
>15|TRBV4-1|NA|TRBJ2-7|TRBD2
TGCGCCAGCAGCCAAGGGACTAGCGGGGTGTACGAGCAGTACTTC
CASSQGTSGVYEQYF
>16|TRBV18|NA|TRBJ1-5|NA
TGTGCCAGCTCACCACGGGGGAGCGTTAGCAATCAGCCCCAGCATTTT
CASSPRGSVSNQPQHF